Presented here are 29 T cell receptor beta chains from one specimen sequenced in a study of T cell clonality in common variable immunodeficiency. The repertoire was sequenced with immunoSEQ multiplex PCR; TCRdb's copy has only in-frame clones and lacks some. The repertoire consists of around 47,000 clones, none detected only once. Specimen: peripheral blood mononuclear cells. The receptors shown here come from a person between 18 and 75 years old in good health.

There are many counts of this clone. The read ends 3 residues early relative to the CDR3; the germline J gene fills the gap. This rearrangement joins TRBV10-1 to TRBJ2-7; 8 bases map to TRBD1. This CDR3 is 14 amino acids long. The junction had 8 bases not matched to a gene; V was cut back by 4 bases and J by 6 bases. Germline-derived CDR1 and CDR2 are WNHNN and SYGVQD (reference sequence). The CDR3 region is CASSGDRQTTEQYF. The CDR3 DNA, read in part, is TGCGCCAGCAGTGGGGACAGGCAAACGACCGAG.

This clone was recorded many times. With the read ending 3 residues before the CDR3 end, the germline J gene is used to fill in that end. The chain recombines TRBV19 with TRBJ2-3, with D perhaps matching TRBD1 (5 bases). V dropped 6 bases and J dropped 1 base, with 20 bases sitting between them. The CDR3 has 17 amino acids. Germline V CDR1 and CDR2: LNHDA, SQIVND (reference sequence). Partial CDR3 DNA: TGTGCCAGTAGCGTTAGGTCCGATCAAGGGGGCACAGATACG. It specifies CASSVRSDQGGTDT. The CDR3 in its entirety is CASSVRSDQGGTDTQYF.

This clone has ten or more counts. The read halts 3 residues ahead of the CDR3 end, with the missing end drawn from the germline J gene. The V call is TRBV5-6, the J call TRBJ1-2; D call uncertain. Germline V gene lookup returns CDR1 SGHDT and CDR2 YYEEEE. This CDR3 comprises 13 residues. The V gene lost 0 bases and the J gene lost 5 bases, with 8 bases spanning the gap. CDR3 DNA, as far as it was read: TGTGCCAGCAGCTTGGCCGGGGAATATGGC. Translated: CASSLAGEYG. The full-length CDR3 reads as CASSLAGEYGYTF.

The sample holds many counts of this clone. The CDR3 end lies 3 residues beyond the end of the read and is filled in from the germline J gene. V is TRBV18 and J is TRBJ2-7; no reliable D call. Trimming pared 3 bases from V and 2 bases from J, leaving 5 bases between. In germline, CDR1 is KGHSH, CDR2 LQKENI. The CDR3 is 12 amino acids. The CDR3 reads CASSPLTYEQYF. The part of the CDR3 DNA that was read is TGTGCCAGCTCACCTCTAACCTACGAG.

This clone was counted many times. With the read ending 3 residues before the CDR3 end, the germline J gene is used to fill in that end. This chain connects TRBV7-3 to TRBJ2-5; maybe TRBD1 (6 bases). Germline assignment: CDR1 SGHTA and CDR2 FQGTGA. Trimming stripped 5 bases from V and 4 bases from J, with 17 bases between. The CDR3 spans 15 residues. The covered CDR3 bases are TGTGCCAGCAGCCAACAGGGCATCGATGGAGAGACC. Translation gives CASSQQGIDGET. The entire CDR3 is CASSQQGIDGETQYF.

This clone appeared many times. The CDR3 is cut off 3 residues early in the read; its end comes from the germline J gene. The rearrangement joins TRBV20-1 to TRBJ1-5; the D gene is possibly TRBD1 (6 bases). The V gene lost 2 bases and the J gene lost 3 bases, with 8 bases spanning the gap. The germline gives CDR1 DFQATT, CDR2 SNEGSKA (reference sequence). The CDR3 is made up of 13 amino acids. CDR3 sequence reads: CSARRDTNQPQHF. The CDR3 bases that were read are TGCAGTGCTAGAAGGGACACCAATCAGCCC.

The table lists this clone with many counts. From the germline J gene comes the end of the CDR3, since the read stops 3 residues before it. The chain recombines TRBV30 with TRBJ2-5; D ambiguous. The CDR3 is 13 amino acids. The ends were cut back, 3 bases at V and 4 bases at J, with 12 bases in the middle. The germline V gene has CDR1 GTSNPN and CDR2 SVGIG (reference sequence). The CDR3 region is CAWRGSMRETQYF. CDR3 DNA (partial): TGTGCCTGGAGAGGTAGCATGAGAGAGACC. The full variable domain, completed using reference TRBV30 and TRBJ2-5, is SQTIHQWPATLVQPVGSPLSLECTVEGTSNPNLYWYRQAAGRGLQLLFYSVGIGQISSEVPQNLSASRPQDRQFILSSKKLLLSDSGFYLCAWRGSMRETQYFGPGTRLLVL.

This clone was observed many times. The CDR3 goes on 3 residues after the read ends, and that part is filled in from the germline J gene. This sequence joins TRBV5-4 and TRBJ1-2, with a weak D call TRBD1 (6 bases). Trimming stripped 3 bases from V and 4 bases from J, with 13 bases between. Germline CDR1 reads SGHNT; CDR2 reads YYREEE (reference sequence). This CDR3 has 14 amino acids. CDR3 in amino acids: CASSSSQGGYGYTF. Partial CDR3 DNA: TGTGCCAGCAGCTCATCACAGGGTGGCTATGGC.

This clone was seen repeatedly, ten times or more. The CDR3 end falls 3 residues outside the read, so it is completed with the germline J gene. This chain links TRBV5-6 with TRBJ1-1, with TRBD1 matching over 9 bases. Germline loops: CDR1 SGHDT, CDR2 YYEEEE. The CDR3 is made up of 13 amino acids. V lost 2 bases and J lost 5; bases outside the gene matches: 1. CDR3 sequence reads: CASSFDRGTEAFF. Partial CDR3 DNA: TGTGCCAGCAGCTTTGACAGGGGGACTGAA.

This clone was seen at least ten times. The CDR3 bases that were read are TGTGCCTGGACCCGTCCTGGCGGGGATCAGCCC. As protein: CAWTRPGGDQP. The full CDR3 sequence reads CAWTRPGGDQPQHF. V gene TRBV30 combines with J gene TRBJ1-5; D ambiguous. The sequenced fragment ends 3 residues before the CDR3 boundary, so the rest is inferred from the germline J gene. Germline-derived CDR1 and CDR2 are GTSNPN and SVGIG (reference sequence). V was pared by 4 bases and J by 5 bases, with 15 bases between. The length of the CDR3 is 14 residues.

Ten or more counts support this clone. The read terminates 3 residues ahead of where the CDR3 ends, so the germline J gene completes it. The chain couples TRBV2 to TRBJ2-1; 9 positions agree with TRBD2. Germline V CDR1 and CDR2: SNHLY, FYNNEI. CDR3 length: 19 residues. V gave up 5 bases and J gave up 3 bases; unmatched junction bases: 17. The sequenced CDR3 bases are TGTGCCAGCAGTTCGCCCCCGACTAGCGGCCCGGGCCACTACAATGAG. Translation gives CASSSPPTSGPGHYNE. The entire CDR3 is CASSSPPTSGPGHYNEQFF.

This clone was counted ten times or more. CDR3: CASSPGEGRTYGYTF. The sequenced CDR3 bases are TGTGCCAGCTCACCCGGGGAAGGGAGAACATATGGC. This chain connects TRBV18 to TRBJ1-2; D remains unclear. Read data end 3 residues before the CDR3 end; the end is taken from the germline J gene. The germline CDR1 and CDR2 sequences are KGHSH and LQKENI. The germline V and J ends were trimmed by 3 bases and 5 bases, with 16 bases remaining between them. The CDR3 covers 15 residues.

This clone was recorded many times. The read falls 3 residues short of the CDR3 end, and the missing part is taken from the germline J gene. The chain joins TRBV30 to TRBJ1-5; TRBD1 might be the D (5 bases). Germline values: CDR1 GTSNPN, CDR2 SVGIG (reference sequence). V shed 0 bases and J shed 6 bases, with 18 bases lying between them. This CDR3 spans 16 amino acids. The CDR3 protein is CAWSVWGHLWSQPQHF. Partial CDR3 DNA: TGTGCCTGGAGTGTATGGGGCCACCTCTGGAGTCAGCCC.

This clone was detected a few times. CDR3 region: CASSSRRGQNTEAFF. The sequenced CDR3 bases are TGTGCCAGCAGCTCCAGAAGGGGGCAGAACACTGAA. The chain joins TRBV7-2 to TRBJ1-1; 7 bases are a match to TRBD1. The CDR3 goes on 3 residues after the read ends, and that part is filled in from the germline J gene. There are 15 residues in the CDR3. Germline CDR1 is SGHTA and CDR2 is FQGNSA. J lost 1 base, V lost 4 bases, and 6 bases had no gene match.

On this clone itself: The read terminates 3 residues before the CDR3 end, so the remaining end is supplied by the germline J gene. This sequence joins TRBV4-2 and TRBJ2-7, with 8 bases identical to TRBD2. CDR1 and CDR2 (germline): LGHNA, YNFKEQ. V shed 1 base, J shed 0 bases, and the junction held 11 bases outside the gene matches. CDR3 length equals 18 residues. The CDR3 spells CASSQGGSGTFSSYEQYF. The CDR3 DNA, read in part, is TGTGCCAGCAGCCAAGGGGGTAGCGGGACTTTCAGCTCCTACGAG.

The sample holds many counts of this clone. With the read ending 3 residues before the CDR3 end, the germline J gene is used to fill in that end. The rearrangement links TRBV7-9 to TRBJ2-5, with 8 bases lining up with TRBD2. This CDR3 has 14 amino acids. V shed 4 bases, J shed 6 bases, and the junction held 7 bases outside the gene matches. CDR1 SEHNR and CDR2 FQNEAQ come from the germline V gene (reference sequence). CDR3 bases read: TGTGCCAGCAGCTCGCTTAGCGGGAAGAAGACC. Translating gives CASSSLSGKKT. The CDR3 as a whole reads CASSSLSGKKTQYF.

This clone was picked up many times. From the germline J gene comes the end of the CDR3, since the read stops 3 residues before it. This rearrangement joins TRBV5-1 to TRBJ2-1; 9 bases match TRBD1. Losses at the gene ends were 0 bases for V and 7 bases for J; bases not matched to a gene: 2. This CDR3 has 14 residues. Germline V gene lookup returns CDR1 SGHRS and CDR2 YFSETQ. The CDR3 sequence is CASSLGQGGNEQFF. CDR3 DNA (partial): TGCGCCAGCAGCTTGGGACAGGGGGGGAATGAG.

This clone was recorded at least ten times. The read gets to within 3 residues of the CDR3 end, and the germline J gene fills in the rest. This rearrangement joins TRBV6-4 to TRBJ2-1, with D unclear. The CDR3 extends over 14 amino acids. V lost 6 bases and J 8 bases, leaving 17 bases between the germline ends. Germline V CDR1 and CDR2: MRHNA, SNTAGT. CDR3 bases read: TGTGCCAGCAGGCCCTACCCTGAGTCCCATGAG. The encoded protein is CASRPYPESHE. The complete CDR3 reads CASRPYPESHEQFF.

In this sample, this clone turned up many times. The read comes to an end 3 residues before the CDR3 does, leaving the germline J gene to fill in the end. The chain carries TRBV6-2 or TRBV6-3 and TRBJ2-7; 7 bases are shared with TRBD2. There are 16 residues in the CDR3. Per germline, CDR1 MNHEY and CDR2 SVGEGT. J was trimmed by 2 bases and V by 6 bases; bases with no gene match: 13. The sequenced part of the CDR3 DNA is TGTGCCAGCAGCACCGACGAGCGGGGAACCCCCTACGAG. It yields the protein CASSTDERGTPYE. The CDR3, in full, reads CASSTDERGTPYEQYF.

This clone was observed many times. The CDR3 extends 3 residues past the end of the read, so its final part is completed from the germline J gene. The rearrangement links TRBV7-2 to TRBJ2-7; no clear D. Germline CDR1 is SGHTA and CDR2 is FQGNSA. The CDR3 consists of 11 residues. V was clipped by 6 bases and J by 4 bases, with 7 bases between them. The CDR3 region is CASRSSYEQYF. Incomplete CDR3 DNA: TGTGCCAGCAGGTCTTCTTACGAG. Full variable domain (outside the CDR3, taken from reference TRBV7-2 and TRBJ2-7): GAGVSQSPSNKVTEKGKDVELRCDPISGHTALYWYRQSLGQGLEFLIYFQGNSAPDKSGLPSDRFSAERTGGSVSTLTIQRTQQEDSAVYLCASRSSYEQYFGPGTRLTVT.

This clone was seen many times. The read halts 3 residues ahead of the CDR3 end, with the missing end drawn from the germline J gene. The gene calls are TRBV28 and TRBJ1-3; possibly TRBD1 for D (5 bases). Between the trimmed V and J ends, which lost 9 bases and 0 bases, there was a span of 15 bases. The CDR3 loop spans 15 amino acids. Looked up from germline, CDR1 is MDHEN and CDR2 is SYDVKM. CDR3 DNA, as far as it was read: TGTGCCAGTCGGGCCGGGGGATACTCTGGAAACACC. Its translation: CASRAGGYSGNT. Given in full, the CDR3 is CASRAGGYSGNTIYF.

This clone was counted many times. The CDR3 loop is CSAQTDTQYF. The sequenced part of the CDR3 DNA is TGCAGTGCTCAGACAGATACG. The genes are TRBV20-1 and TRBJ2-3; D gene uncertain. The DNA ends 3 residues before the CDR3 does, and the rest of the CDR3 is filled in from the germline J gene. Trimming removed 5 bases from V and 3 bases from J, with 3 bases in between. The CDR3 covers 10 residues. The germline gives CDR1 DFQATT, CDR2 SNEGSKA (reference sequence).

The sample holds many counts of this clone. The CDR3 reads CSAHLAGGRDEQFF. The part of the CDR3 DNA that was read is TGCAGTGCTCACCTAGCGGGGGGACGGGATGAG. V and J are TRBV20-1 and TRBJ2-1, with 11 bases identical to TRBD2. The read terminates 3 residues before the CDR3 end, so the remaining end is supplied by the germline J gene. CDR3 length: 14 amino acids. The V and J ends lost 5 bases and 8 bases, in that order; junction bases with no gene match: 8. Germline assignment: CDR1 DFQATT and CDR2 SNEGSKA (reference sequence).

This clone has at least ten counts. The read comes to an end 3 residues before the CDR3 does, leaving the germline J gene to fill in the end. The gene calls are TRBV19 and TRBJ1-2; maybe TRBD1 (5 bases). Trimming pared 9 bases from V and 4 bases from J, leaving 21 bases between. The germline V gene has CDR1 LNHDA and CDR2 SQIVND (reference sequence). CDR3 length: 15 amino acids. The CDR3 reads CARTPYRDRFYGYTF. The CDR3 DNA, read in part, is TGTGCCAGAACGCCCTACCGTGACAGATTCTATGGC.

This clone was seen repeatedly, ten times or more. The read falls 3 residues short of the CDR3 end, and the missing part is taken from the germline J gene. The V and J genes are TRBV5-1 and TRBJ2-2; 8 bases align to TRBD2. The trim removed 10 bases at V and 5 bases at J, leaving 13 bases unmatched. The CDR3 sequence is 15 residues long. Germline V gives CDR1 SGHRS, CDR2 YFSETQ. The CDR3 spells CAGRPGLGGTGELFF. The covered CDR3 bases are TGCGCCGGGCGACCGGGACTAGGAGGAACCGGGGAG.

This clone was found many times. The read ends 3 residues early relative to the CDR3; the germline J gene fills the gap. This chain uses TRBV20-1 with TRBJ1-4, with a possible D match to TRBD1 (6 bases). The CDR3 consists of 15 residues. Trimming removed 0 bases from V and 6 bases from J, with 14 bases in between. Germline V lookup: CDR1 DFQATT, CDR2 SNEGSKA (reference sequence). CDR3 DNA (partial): TGCAGTGCTAGAGATTCGACAGGTCGTCATGAAAAA. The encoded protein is CSARDSTGRHEK. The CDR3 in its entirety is CSARDSTGRHEKLFF.

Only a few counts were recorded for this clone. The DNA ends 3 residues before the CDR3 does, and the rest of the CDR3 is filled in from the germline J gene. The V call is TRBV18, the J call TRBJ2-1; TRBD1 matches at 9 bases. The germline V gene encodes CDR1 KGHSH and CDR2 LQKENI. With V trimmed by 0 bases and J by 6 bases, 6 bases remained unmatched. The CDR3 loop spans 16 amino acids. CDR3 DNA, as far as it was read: TGTGCCAGCTCACCACCGGGGACAGGGAGGGTCAATGAG. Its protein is CASSPPGTGRVNE. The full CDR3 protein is CASSPPGTGRVNEQFF.

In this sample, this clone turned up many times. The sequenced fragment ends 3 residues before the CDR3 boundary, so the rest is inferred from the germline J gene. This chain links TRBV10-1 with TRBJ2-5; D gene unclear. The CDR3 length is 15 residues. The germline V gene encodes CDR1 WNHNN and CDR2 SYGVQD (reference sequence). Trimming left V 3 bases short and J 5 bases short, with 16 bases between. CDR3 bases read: TGCGCCAGCAGTGATAGCCCCTTGGATATGGAGACC. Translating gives CASSDSPLDMET. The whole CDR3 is CASSDSPLDMETQYF.

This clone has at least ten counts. Partial CDR3 DNA: TGTGCCAGCTCACCGGGCAGGGGGAGCCAAGAGACC. Its protein is CASSPGRGSQET. The full CDR3 reads CASSPGRGSQETQYF. The rearrangement joins TRBV18 to TRBJ2-5; 7 bases match TRBD1. The read terminates 3 residues ahead of where the CDR3 ends, so the germline J gene completes it. J gave up 1 base and V 3 bases, and 5 bases lay outside the gene matches. This CDR3 region has 15 residues. The germline V gene encodes CDR1 KGHSH and CDR2 LQKENI.